Sequencing of this TCR beta chain was carried out in a study of chronic HIV infection and antiretroviral therapy. This clonotype was seen a handful of times. TCRdb processed the 5' RACE reads anew with MiXCR; each CDR3 protein has one entry. The table includes about 38,000 distinct CDR3 sequences, roughly 8.8% detected once. Trimming shortened V by 3 bases and J by 0 bases, and 6 bases separated the two germline ends. Germline assignment: CDR1 ENHRY and CDR2 SYGVKD. The CDR3 covers 13 residues. The receptor was isolated from an adult who had HIV and had not received antiretroviral therapy, or was an uninfected healthy control (not recorded which). Material: peripheral blood. This rearrangement joins TRBV10-3 to TRBJ2-7; D uncertain. CDR3 bases: TGTGCCATCAGTGAACAGCCCTCCTACGAGCAGTACTTC. Amino acids: CAISEQPSYEQYF.